This T cell receptor beta chain was recorded in a study of cytomegalovirus exposure and HLA in healthy donors. The wider study: The 500 to 750 first-cohort repertoires and the roughly 130 validation repertoires shared the same platform, a later analysis reported. General study results and limits: A later analysis found first-cohort TCR clusters tended to co-occur in the 130 or so validation repertoires. Most TCR sequences were uncommon, yet certain public TCRs appeared in many donors. There were some 150 TCR beta chains listed as cytomegalovirus-associated.

Assay used: immunoSEQ multiplex PCR; TCRdb lists only in-frame clones, some missing. The sample includes approximately 150,000 clones, about 85% seen only once; the top ten take 2% to 2.5%. To note about this clone: Its specificity is not known.

Germline loops: CDR1 SGHRS, CDR2 YFSETQ. After removal of 5 bases from V and 3 bases from J, the junction contained 10 bases not matched to a gene. The CDR3 has 16 residues. The TCR originated in a man in his thirties or forties in good health and CMV-seropositive. The sequenced sample was PBMCs. The chain links TRBV5-1 to TRBJ1-4, with 7 bases fitting TRBD1. The CDR3 nucleotides read TGCGCCAGCAGTTTGACCCCTCAGGGGGCTAATGAAAAACTGTTTTTT. It encodes CASSLTPQGANEKLFF.